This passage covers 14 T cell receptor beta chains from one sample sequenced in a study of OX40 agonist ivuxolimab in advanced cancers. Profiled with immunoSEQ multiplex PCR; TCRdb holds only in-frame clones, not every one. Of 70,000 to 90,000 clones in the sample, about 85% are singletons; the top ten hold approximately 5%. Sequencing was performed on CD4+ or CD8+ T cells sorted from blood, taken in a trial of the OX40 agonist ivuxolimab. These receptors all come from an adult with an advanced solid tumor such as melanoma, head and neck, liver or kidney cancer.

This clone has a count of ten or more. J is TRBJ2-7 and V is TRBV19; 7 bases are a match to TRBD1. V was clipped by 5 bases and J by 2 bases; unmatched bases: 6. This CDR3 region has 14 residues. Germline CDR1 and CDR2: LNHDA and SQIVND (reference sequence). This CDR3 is CASSPRQGAYEQYF. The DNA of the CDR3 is TGTGCCAGTAGTCCCCGACAGGGAGCCTACGAGCAGTACTTC. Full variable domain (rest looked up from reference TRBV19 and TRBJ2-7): DGGITQSPKYLFRKEGQNVTLSCEQNLNHDAMYWYRQDPGQGLRLIYYSQIVNDFQKGDIAEGYSVSREKKESFPLTVTSAQKNPTAFYLCASSPRQGAYEQYFGPGTRLTVT.

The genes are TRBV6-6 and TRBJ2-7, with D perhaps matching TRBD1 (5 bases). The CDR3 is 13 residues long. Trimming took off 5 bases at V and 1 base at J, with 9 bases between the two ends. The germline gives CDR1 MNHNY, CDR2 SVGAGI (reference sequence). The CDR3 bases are TGTGCCAGCAGTCTAGGGGAATCCTACGAGCAGTACTTC. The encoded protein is CASSLGESYEQYF.

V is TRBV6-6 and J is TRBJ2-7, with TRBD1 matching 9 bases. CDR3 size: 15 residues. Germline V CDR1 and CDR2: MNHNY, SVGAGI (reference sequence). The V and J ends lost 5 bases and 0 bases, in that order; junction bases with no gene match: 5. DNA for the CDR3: TGTGCCAGCAGTGCGGGACAGGGAAGCTCCTACGAGCAGTACTTC. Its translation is CASSAGQGSSYEQYF.

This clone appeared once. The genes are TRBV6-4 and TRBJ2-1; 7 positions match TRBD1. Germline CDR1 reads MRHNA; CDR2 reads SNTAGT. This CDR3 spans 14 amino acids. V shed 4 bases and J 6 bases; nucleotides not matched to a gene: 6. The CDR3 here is CASSVTQGTNEQFF. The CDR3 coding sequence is TGTGCCAGCAGTGTAACACAGGGGACCAATGAGCAGTTCTTC.

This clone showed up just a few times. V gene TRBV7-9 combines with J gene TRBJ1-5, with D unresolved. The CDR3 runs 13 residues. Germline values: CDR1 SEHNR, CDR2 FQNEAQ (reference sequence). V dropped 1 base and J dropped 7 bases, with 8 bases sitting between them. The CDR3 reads CASSLGVGQPQHF. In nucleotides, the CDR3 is TGTGCCAGCAGCTTAGGAGTAGGGCAGCCCCAGCATTTT.

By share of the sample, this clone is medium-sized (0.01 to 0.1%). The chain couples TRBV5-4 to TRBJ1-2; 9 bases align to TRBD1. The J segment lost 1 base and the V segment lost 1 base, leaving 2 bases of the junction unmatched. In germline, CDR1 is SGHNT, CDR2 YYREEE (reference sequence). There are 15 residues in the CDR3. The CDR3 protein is CASSLRGQGNYGYTF. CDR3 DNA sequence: TGTGCCAGCAGCTTGAGGGGACAGGGTAACTATGGCTACACCTTC. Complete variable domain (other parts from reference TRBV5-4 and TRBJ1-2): ETGVTQSPTHLIKTRGQQVTLRCSSQSGHNTVSWYQQALGQGPQFIFQYYREEENGRGNFPPRFSGLQFPNYSSELNVNALELDDSALYLCASSLRGQGNYGYTFGSGTRLTVV.

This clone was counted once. The CDR3 DNA follows: TGTGCCAGCAGCCAAGAGTCTGGGGTAAATCAGCCCCAGCATTTT. Protein product: CASSQESGVNQPQHF. The chain uses TRBV4-2 and TRBJ1-5; D is uncertain. Germline assignment: CDR1 LGHNA and CDR2 YNFKEQ. The CDR3 runs to 15 residues. V was clipped by 0 bases and J by 4 bases, with 10 bases between them.

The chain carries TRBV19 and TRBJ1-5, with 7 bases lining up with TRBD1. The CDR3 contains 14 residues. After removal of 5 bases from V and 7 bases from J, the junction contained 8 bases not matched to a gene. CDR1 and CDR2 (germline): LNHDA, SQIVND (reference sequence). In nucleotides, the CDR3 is TGTGCCAGTAGTGTACAGGGGTTAGGGCAGCCCCAGCATTTT. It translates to CASSVQGLGQPQHF.

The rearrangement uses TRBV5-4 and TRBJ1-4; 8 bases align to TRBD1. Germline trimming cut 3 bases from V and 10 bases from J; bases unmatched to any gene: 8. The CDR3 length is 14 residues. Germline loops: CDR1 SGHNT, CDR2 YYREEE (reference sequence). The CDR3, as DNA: TGTGCCAGCAGCTCGGGACAGGCCTCAGGAAAACTGTTTTTT. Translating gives CASSSGQASGKLFF. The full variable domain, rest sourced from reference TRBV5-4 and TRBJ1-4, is ETGVTQSPTHLIKTRGQQVTLRCSSQSGHNTVSWYQQALGQGPQFIFQYYREEENGRGNFPPRFSGLQFPNYSSELNVNALELDDSALYLCASSSGQASGKLFFGSGTQLSVL.

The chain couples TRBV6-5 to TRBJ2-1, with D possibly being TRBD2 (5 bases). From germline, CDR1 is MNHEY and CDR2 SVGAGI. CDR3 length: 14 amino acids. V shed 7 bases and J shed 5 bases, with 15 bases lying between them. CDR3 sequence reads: CASTSGGLDNEQFF. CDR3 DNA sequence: TGTGCCAGCACCTCCGGAGGACTGGACAATGAGCAGTTCTTC.

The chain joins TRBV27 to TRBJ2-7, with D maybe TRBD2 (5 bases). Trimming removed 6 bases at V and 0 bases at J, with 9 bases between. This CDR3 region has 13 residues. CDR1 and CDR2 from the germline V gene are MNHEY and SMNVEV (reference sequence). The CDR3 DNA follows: TGTGCCAGCAGAAGGACTTCCTCCTACGAGCAGTACTTC. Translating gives CASRRTSSYEQYF.

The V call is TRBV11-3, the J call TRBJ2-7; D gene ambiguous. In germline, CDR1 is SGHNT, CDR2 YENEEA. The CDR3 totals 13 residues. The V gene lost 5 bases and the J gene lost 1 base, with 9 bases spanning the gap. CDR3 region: CASSPYGSYEQYF. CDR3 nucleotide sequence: TGTGCCAGCAGCCCGTACGGATCCTACGAGCAGTACTTC. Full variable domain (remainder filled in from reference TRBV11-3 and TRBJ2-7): EAGVVQSPRYKIIEKKQPVAFWCNPISGHNTLYWYLQNLGQGPELLIRYENEEAVDDSQLPKDRFSAERLKGVDSTLKIQPAELGDSAVYLCASSPYGSYEQYFGPGTRLTVT.

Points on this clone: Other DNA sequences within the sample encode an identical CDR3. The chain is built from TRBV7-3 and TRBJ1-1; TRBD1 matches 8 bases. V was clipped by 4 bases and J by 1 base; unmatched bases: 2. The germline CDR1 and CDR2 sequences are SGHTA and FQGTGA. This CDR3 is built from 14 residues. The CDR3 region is CASSSQGANTEAFF. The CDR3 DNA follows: TGTGCCAGCAGCTCCCAGGGGGCGAACACTGAAGCTTTCTTT.

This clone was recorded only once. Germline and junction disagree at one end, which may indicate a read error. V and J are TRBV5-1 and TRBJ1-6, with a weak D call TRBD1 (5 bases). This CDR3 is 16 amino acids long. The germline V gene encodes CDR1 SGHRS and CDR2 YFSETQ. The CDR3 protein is CVSSPTPRGPNSPLHF. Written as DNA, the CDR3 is TGCGTCAGCAGCCCTACCCCTAGGGGCCCTAATTCACCCCTCCACTTT.